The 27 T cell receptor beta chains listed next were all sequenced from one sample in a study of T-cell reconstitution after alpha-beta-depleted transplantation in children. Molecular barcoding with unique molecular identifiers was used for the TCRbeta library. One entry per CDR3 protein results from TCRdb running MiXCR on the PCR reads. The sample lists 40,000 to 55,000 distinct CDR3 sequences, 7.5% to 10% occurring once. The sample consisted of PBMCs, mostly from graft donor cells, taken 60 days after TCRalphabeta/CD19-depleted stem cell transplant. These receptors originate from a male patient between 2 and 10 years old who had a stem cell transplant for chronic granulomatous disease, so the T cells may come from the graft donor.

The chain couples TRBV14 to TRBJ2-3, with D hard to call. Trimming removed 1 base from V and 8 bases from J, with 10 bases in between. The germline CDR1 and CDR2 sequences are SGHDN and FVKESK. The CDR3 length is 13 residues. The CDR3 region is CASSQGHLGTQYF. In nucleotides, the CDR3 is TGTGCCAGCAGCCAAGGCCACCTCGGTACGCAGTATTTT.

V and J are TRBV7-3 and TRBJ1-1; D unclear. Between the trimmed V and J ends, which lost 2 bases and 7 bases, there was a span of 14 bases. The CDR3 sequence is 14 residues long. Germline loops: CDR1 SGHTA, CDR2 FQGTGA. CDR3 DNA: TGTGCCAGCAGCTTAGGGCGATTGGCAGGTGAAGCTTTCTTT. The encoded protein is CASSLGRLAGEAFF.

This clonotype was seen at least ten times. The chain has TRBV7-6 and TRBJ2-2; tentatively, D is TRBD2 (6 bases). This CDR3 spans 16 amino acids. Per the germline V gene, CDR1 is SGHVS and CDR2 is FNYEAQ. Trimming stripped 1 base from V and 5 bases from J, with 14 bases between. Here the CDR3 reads CASSLGVEGSTGELFF. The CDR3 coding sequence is TGTGCCAGCAGCTTAGGGGTGGAGGGATCGACCGGGGAGCTGTTTTTT.

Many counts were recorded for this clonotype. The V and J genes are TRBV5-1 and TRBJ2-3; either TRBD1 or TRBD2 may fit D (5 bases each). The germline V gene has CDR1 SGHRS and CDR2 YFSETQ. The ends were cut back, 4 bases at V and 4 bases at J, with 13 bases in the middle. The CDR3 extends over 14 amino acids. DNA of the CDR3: TGCGCCAGCAGCCGGGACCGAAGCCCAGATACGCAGTATTTT. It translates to CASSRDRSPDTQYF.

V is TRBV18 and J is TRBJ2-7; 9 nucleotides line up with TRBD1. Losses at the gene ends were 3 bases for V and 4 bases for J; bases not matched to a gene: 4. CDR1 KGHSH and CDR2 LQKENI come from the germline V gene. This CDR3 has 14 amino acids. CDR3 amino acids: CASSPGTGWYEQYF. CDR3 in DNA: TGTGCCAGCTCACCGGGGACAGGGTGGTACGAGCAGTACTTC. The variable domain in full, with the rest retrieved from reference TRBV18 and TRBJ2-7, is NAGVMQNPRHLVRRRGQEARLRCSPMKGHSHVYWYRQLPEEGLKFMVYLQKENIIDESGMPKERFSAEFPKEGPSILRIQQVVRGDSAAYFCASSPGTGWYEQYFGPGTRLTVT.

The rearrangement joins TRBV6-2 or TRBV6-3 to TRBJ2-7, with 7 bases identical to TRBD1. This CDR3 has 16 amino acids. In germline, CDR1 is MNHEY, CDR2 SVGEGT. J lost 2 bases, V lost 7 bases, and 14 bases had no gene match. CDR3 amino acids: CASKAHTGAPTYEQYF. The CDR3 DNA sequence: TGTGCCAGCAAAGCTCATACAGGGGCCCCGACCTACGAGCAGTACTTC.

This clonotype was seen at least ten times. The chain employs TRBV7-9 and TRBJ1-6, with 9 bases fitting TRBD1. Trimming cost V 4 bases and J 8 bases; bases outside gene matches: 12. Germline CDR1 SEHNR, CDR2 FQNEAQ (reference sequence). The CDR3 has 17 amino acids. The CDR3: CASSSSLQGAPDSPLHF. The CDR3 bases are TGTGCCAGCAGCTCGAGCTTACAGGGGGCGCCGGATTCACCCCTCCACTTT.

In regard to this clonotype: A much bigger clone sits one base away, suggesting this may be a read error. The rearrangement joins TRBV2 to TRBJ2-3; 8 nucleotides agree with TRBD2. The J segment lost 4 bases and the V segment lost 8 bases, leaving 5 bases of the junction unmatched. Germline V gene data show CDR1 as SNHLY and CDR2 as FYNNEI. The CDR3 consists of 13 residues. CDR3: CASDRTSSDTQYF. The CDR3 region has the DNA TGTGCCAGCGATAGGACTAGCTCAGATACGCAGTATTTT.

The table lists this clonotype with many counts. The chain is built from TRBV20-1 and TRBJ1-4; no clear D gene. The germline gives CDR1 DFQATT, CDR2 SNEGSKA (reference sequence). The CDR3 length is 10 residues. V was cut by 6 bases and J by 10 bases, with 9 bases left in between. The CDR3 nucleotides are TGCAGTGCCGCGGCAGGAAAACTGTTTTTT. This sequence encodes CSAAAGKLFF.

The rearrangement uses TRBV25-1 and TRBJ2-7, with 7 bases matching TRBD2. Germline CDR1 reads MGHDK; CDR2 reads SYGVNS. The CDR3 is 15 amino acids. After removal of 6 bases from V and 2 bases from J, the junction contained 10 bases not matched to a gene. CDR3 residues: CASRPYLADPYEQYF. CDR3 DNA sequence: TGTGCCAGCAGACCTTACCTAGCGGACCCCTACGAGCAGTACTTC.

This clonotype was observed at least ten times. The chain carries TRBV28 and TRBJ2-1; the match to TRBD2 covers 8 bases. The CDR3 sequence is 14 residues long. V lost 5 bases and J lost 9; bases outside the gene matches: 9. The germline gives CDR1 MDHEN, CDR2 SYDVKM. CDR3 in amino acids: CASSPLTSEGEQFF. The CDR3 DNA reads TGTGCCAGCAGTCCCCTGACTAGCGAAGGTGAGCAGTTCTTC. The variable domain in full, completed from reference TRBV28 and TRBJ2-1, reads DVKVTQSSRYLVKRTGEKVFLECVQDMDHENMFWYRQDPGLGLRLIYFSYDVKMKEKGDIPEGYSVSREKKERFSLILESASTNQTSMYLCASSPLTSEGEQFFGPGTRLTVL.

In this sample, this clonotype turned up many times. The CDR3 protein is CASSPSSNSPLHF. The CDR3 coding sequence is TGTGCCAGCAGCCCGTCCAGTAATTCACCCCTCCACTTT. The V and J genes are TRBV28 and TRBJ1-6; D is ambiguous. This CDR3 comprises 13 residues. V was shortened by 6 bases and J by 6 bases, with 9 bases between the two germline ends. Germline loops: CDR1 MDHEN, CDR2 SYDVKM.

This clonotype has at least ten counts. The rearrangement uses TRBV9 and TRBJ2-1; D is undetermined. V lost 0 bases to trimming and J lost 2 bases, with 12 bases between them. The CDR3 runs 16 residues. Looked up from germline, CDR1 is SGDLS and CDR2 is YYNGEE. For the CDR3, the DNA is TGTGCCAGCAGCGTAGCTCCCACGGTAACCTACAATGAGCAGTTCTTC. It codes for CASSVAPTVTYNEQFF.

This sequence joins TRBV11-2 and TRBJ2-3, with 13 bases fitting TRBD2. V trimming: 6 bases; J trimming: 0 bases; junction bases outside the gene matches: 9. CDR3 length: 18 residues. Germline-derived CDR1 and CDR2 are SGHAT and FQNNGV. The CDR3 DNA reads TGTGCCAGCAGACCCTGGACTAGCGGGAGATCGAGCACAGATACGCAGTATTTT. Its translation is CASRPWTSGRSSTDTQYF.

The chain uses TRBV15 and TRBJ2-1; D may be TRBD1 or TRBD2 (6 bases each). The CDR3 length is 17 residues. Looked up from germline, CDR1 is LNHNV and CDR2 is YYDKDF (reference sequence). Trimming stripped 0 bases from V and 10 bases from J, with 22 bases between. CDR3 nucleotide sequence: TGTGCCACCAGCAGAGATTTTGGAGGGGGAGTCGGAAGGGAGCAGTTCTTC. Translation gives CATSRDFGGGVGREQFF.

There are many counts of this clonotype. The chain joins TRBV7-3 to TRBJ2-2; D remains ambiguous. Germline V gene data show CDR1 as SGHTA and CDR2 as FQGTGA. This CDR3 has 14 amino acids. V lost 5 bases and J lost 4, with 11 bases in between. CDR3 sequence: CASSPRHITGELFF. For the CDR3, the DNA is TGTGCCAGCAGCCCCCGACATATCACCGGGGAGCTGTTTTTT.

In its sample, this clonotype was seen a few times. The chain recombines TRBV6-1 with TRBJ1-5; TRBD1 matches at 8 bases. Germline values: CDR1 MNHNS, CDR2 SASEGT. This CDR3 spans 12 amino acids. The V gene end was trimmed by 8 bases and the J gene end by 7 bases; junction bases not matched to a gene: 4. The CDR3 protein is CASGQGGQPQHF. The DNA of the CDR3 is TGTGCCAGCGGACAGGGAGGACAGCCCCAGCATTTT.

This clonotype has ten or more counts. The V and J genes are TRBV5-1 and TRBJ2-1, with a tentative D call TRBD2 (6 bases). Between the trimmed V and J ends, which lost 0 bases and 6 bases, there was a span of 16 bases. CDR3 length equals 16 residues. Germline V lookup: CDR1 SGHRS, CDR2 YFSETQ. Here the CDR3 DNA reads TGCGCCAGCAGCTTGGAACCGGGAGTAAGGGGCAATGAGCAGTTCTTC. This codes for CASSLEPGVRGNEQFF.

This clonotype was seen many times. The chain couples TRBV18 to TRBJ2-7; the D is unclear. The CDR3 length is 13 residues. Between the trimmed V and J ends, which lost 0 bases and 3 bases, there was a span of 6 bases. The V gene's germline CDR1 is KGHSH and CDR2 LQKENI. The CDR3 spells CASSPPASYEQYF. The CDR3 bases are TGTGCCAGCTCACCACCGGCCAGCTACGAGCAGTACTTC.

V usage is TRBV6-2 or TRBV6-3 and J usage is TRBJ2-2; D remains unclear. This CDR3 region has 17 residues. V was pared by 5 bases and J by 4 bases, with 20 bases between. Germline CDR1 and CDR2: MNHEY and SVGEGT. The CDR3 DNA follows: TGTGCCAGCAGTCCAACATTTCTGGGAAGGAGCACCGGGGAGCTGTTTTTT. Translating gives CASSPTFLGRSTGELFF.

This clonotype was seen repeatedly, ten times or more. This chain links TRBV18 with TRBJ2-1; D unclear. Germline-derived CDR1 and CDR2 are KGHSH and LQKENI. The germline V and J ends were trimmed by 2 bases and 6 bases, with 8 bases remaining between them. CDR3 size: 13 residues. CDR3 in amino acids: CASSPGRANEQFF. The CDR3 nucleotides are TGTGCCAGCTCACCAGGCCGGGCCAATGAGCAGTTCTTC.

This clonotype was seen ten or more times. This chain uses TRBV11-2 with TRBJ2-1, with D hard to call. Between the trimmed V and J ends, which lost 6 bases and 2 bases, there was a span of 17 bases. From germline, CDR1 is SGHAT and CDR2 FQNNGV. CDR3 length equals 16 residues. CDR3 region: CASRSGSGVTYNEQFF. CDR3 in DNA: TGTGCCAGCAGGTCGGGTTCTGGGGTCACCTACAATGAGCAGTTCTTC.

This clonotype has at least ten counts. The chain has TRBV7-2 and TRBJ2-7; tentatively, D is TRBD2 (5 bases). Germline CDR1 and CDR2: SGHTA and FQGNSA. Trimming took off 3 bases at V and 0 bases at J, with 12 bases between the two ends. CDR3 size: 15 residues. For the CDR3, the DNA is TGTGCCAGCAGCTTTGGCGGGTCAAGCTCCTACGAGCAGTACTTC. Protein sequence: CASSFGGSSSYEQYF.

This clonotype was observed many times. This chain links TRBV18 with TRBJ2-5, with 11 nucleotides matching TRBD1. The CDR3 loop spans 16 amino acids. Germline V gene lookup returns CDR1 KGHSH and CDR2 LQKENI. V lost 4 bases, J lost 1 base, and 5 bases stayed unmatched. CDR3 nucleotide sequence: TGTGCCAGCTCACGCCGGACAGGGGGCAGCCAAGAGACCCAGTACTTC. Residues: CASSRRTGGSQETQYF.

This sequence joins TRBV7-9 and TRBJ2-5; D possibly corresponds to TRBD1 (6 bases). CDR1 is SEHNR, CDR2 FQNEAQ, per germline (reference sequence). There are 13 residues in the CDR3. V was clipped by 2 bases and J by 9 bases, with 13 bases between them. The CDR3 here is CASSLSRGSPQYF. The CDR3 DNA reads TGTGCCAGCAGCTTAAGCAGGGGCAGTCCCCAGTACTTC. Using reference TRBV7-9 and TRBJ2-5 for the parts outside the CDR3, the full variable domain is DTGVSQNPRHKITKRGQNVTFRCDPISEHNRLYWYRQTLGQGPEFLTYFQNEAQLEKSRLLSDRFSAERPKGSFSTLEIQRTEQGDSAMYLCASSLSRGSPQYFGPGTRLLVL.

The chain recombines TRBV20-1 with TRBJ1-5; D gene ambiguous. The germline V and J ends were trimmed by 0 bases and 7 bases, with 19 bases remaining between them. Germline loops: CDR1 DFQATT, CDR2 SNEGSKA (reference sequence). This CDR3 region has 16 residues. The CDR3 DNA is TGCAGTGCTAGAGACCCCGGACCAGCCCCTCGGCAGCCCCAGCATTTT. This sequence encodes CSARDPGPAPRQPQHF.

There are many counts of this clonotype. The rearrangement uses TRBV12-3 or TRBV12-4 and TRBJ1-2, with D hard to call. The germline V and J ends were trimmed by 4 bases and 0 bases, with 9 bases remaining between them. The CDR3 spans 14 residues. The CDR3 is CASSWGGTNYGYTF. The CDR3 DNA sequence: TGTGCCAGCAGTTGGGGAGGCACTAACTATGGCTACACCTTC.